Following are 31 T cell receptor beta chains from one sample sequenced in a study of CXCR3-negative and CXCR3-positive naive CD8 T cells. The authors prepared UMI-labeled TRB cDNA libraries by 5' RACE. TCRdb reanalyzed the 5' RACE reads, giving one entry per CDR3 protein sequence and no DNA. The sample totals about 26,000 distinct CDR3 sequences. Sequencing was carried out using naive CXCR3- CD8+ T cells from blood. Specified subset: CD45RO-CCR7+CD27+CD95- naive CD8+ T cells lacking CXCR3 (TNR3-). Receptor source: a human donor in good health. Some clones in this sample may be carry-over from other donors' samples.

The CDR3 sequence: CATSSGQILNYGYTF. V is TRBV15 and J is TRBJ1-2; TCRdb's assignment of TRBD1 cannot be checked, as there is no DNA. This CDR3 has 15 amino acids. Germline loops: CDR1 LNHNV, CDR2 YYDKDF (reference sequence).

The chain joins TRBV7-2 to TRBJ1-2. The germline V gene has CDR1 SGHTA and CDR2 FQGNSA. The CDR3 is 12 residues long. This CDR3 reads CASGVANYGYTF.

The CDR3 here is CASSGRDIFNYGYTF. The chain links TRBV9 to TRBJ1-2; TCRdb's D gene call, TRBD1, goes unchecked for lack of DNA. The CDR3 length is 15 residues. Looked up from germline, CDR1 is SGDLS and CDR2 is YYNGEE.

This chain uses TRBV7-8 with TRBJ1-4; TCRdb's D gene call, TRBD1, goes unchecked for lack of DNA. Germline lookup yields CDR1 SGHVS and CDR2 FQNEAQ. The CDR3 runs to 17 residues. This CDR3 is CASSLDRLDRSQEKLFF.

This chain joins TRBV10-3 and TRBJ2-7; TCRdb's D call, TRBD1, is unchecked because there is no DNA. CDR3 length: 14 residues. Germline loops: CDR1 ENHRY, CDR2 SYGVKD. CDR3 residues: CAIRIETDSYEQYF.

The chain couples TRBV5-5 to TRBJ2-7; TCRdb gives TRBD1 as the D gene, but with no DNA this cannot be confirmed. CDR1 SGHKS and CDR2 YYEKEE come from the germline V gene (reference sequence). The CDR3 is made up of 16 amino acids. The CDR3 loop reads CASSLEGTGGPYEQYF.

The chain links TRBV7-8 to TRBJ2-4; the D call of TRBD1 rests on TCRdb alone, since no DNA is present to check it. Germline CDR1 and CDR2: SGHVS and FQNEAQ. This CDR3 contains 16 residues. The CDR3 here is CASSFEGQPAKNIQYF.

Judged by frequency, this clonotype is medium-sized (0.01 to 0.1%). The chain couples TRBV3-1 to TRBJ2-1. Germline V gene lookup returns CDR1 LGHDT and CDR2 YNNKEL (reference sequence). This CDR3 region has 12 residues. CDR3 sequence reads: CASSQEGWEQFF.

This chain joins TRBV29-1 and TRBJ2-7; without DNA, the TCRdb call of TRBD1 cannot be checked. CDR3 size: 12 residues. The germline V gene has CDR1 SQVTM and CDR2 ANQGSEA. The CDR3 spells CSVTDNSYEQYF.

This rearrangement joins TRBV20-1 to TRBJ1-1; TCRdb calls TRBD1, which cannot be checked without DNA. Looked up from germline, CDR1 is DFQATT and CDR2 is SNEGSKA (reference sequence). The CDR3 is 13 residues long. CDR3 protein: CSATRTGRTEAFF.

The V gene is TRBV6-2 or TRBV6-3, the J gene TRBJ2-2; checking the TCRdb D call of TRBD2 is not possible without DNA. Germline V gives CDR1 MNHEY, CDR2 SVGEGT. The CDR3 has 14 residues. The CDR3 here is CASSYSLVPGELFF.

This rearrangement joins TRBV7-9 to TRBJ1-5; TCRdb picks TRBD1, but there is no DNA to check that call. Germline V gives CDR1 SEHNR, CDR2 FQNEAQ (reference sequence). This CDR3 has 15 residues. CDR3 amino acids: CASSSGTGGIQPQHF.

The chain combines TRBV7-3 with TRBJ2-1; TCRdb designates TRBD2, a call that cannot be tested without DNA. The germline V gene encodes CDR1 SGHTA and CDR2 FQGTGA. This CDR3 is 14 amino acids long. CDR3 loop: CASSHGTSQHEQFF.

This chain joins TRBV6-2 or TRBV6-3 and TRBJ1-1. CDR3 length equals 14 residues. The germline V gene has CDR1 MNHEY and CDR2 SVGEGT. The CDR3: CASSYFMVDTEAFF.

This chain uses TRBV20-1 with TRBJ1-2; checking the TCRdb D call of TRBD1 is not possible without DNA. Germline values: CDR1 DFQATT, CDR2 SNEGSKA (reference sequence). The CDR3 runs to 17 residues. The CDR3: CSARDPPTGRANYGYTF.

The chain carries TRBV7-2 and TRBJ2-6; TCRdb proposes TRBD1, but this gene call is untestable without DNA. Germline V gives CDR1 SGHTA, CDR2 FQGNSA. This CDR3 has 17 amino acids. The CDR3: CASTGGQGRSGANVLTF.

This clonotype is medium-sized by frequency. The V and J genes are TRBV7-9 and TRBJ1-1; TCRdb's assignment of TRBD1 cannot be checked, as there is no DNA. The CDR3 is 13 amino acids. In germline, CDR1 is SEHNR, CDR2 FQNEAQ (reference sequence). The CDR3: CASSPQGNTEAFF.

The chain couples TRBV28 to TRBJ2-1; TCRdb reports TRBD2, a call that lacks DNA to check it against. Germline assignment: CDR1 MDHEN and CDR2 SYDVKM. The CDR3 consists of 14 residues. The CDR3 protein is CASSTSGGWNEQFF.

This CDR3 reads CSVEADSYEQYF. The V and J genes are TRBV29-1 and TRBJ2-7; with no DNA, the TCRdb D assignment of TRBD1 cannot be verified. Looked up from germline, CDR1 is SQVTM and CDR2 is ANQGSEA. CDR3 size: 12 residues.

The gene calls are TRBV5-1 and TRBJ2-1; checking the TCRdb D call of TRBD1 is not possible without DNA. CDR3 length: 13 residues. Per germline, CDR1 SGHRS and CDR2 YFSETQ. CDR3 protein: CASSLAPGNEQFF.

This clonotype is labeled medium-sized (0.01 to 0.1%) based on frequency. This sequence joins TRBV28 and TRBJ2-7; TCRdb proposes TRBD1, but this gene call is untestable without DNA. From germline, CDR1 is MDHEN and CDR2 SYDVKM. CDR3 length: 14 amino acids. The CDR3 region is CASSLTGRTYEQYF.

The CDR3 spells CASAGTEPKNIQYF. V is TRBV5-1 and J is TRBJ2-4; the TCRdb D gene call, TRBD1, has no DNA to confirm it. Germline V gene sequence: CDR1 SGHRS, CDR2 YFSETQ. CDR3 length equals 14 residues.

The chain joins TRBV7-9 to TRBJ2-6; TCRdb proposes TRBD1, but this gene call is untestable without DNA. CDR3 length: 16 amino acids. Germline loops: CDR1 SEHNR, CDR2 FQNEAQ (reference sequence). The CDR3 loop reads CASSPDRNYGSNVLTF.

The chain has TRBV7-8 and TRBJ2-1; TCRdb's assignment of TRBD1 cannot be checked, as there is no DNA. Germline V gene data show CDR1 as SGHVS and CDR2 as FQNEAQ. The CDR3 sequence is 16 residues long. The CDR3 is CASSPLGTGTYNEQFF.

This chain uses TRBV30 with TRBJ2-7. CDR1 is GTSNPN and CDR2 is SVGIG in the germline V gene (reference sequence). The CDR3 extends over 15 amino acids. The CDR3 reads CAWSELMTASYEQYF.

The gene calls are TRBV28 and TRBJ2-5. The CDR3 contains 15 residues. CDR1 and CDR2 from the germline V gene are MDHEN and SYDVKM. CDR3: CASSFSGGIQETQYF.

V usage is TRBV29-1 and J usage is TRBJ2-1; the TRBD2 assignment by TCRdb is unverifiable without DNA. Germline V gives CDR1 SQVTM, CDR2 ANQGSEA. The CDR3 extends over 11 amino acids. The chain's CDR3 is CSVRALGEQFF.

The rearrangement uses TRBV20-1 and TRBJ1-5; TCRdb's D call, TRBD1, is unchecked because there is no DNA. This CDR3 comprises 16 residues. The germline gives CDR1 DFQATT, CDR2 SNEGSKA (reference sequence). CDR3 region: CSARVGGALGNQPQHF.

This chain joins TRBV9 and TRBJ1-1; TCRdb calls TRBD1, which cannot be checked without DNA. This CDR3 has 13 residues. CDR1 SGDLS and CDR2 YYNGEE come from the germline V gene. The CDR3 here is CASYRVMNTEAFF.

The gene calls are TRBV4-3 and TRBJ2-1; there is no DNA to check the TCRdb D call of TRBD2. The length of the CDR3 is 15 residues. Germline-derived CDR1 and CDR2 are LGHNA and YSLEER. The CDR3 loop reads CASSQGGGANNEQFF.

This chain joins TRBV29-1 and TRBJ1-2; TCRdb gives TRBD1 as the D gene, but with no DNA this cannot be confirmed. The CDR3 totals 13 residues. Germline values: CDR1 SQVTM, CDR2 ANQGSEA. The CDR3 protein is CSVLTWTGYGYTF.